The 15 T cell receptor beta chains listed next were all sequenced from one sample in a study of blood T cell repertoires in COVID-19. Here immunoSEQ multiplex PCR was the method, and the copy in TCRdb shows in-frame clones only, minus some. The sample yields 100,000 to 120,000 clones, around 83% seen once. Sequencing used peripheral blood. Every receptor here comes from a woman aged 55-70 years with COVID-19, enrolled during active disease.

This chain connects TRBV7-3 to TRBJ1-1, with D possibly TRBD1 on 5 matching bases. V lost 0 bases to trimming and J lost 11 bases, with 13 bases between them. The CDR3 is made up of 13 amino acids. The germline V gene has CDR1 SGHTA and CDR2 FQGTGA. The CDR3 reads CASSLTPGQAAFF. The CDR3 DNA reads TGTGCCAGCAGCTTAACCCCAGGGCAGGCCGCTTTCTTT.

A single count supports this clone. V usage is TRBV5-1 and J usage is TRBJ1-6; 8 nucleotides align to TRBD1. The CDR3 sequence is 15 residues long. CDR1 and CDR2 from the germline V gene are SGHRS and YFSETQ. Trimming cost V 0 bases and J 10 bases; bases outside gene matches: 6. CDR3 DNA sequence: TGCGCCAGCAGCTTGGCCGCAGGGGGCAAATCACCCCTCCACTTT. Translated: CASSLAAGGKSPLHF. Full variable domain (missing parts from reference TRBV5-1 and TRBJ1-6): KAGVTQTPRYLIKTRGQQVTLSCSPISGHRSVSWYQQTPGQGLQFLFEYFSETQRNKGNFPGRFSGRQFSNSRSEMNVSTLELGDSALYLCASSLAAGGKSPLHFGNGTRLTVT.

V is TRBV25-1 and J is TRBJ2-2; D perhaps matches TRBD1 (6 bases). V was clipped by 4 bases and J by 9 bases, with 18 bases between them. Germline CDR1 is MGHDK and CDR2 is SYGVNS. CDR3 length: 15 amino acids. CDR3 loop: CASSGPGHGRWELFF. The CDR3 DNA follows: TGTGCCAGCAGTGGCCCGGGACACGGACGCTGGGAGCTGTTTTTT.

The genes are TRBV12-3 or TRBV12-4 and TRBJ2-1, with 7 bases matching TRBD2. The CDR3 has 13 amino acids. Trimming at V came to 3 bases and at J to 10 bases, leaving 6 bases not matched to a gene. CDR3 DNA sequence: TGTGCCAGCAGTTTGCCACAAGCGGGGGAGCAGTTCTTC. It specifies CASSLPQAGEQFF.

This chain links TRBV12-3 or TRBV12-4 with TRBJ1-3; no clear D gene. This CDR3 has 12 amino acids. V dropped 5 bases and J dropped 4 bases, with 6 bases sitting between them. DNA of the CDR3: TGTGCCAGCAGTCGTAGCGGAAACACCATATATTTT. It specifies CASSRSGNTIYF.

V usage is TRBV4-1 and J usage is TRBJ2-1; 12 bases match TRBD2. Germline V gene data show CDR1 as MGHRA and CDR2 as YSYEKL. Trimming took 6 bases from V and 5 from J; bases not matched to a gene: 14. CDR3 length equals 18 residues. CDR3 protein: CASSLTSGGIESHNEQFF. CDR3 sequence (DNA): TGCGCCAGCAGTTTGACTAGCGGGGGTATCGAGTCTCACAATGAGCAGTTCTTC.

The chain carries TRBV6-6 and TRBJ1-1; no definite D call. Trimming took off 2 bases at V and 8 bases at J, with 9 bases between the two ends. The CDR3 loop spans 12 amino acids. The germline V gene has CDR1 MNHNY and CDR2 SVGAGI (reference sequence). CDR3 sequence reads: CASSYGPPEAFF. CDR3 in DNA: TGTGCCAGCAGTTACGGCCCCCCGGAAGCTTTCTTT.

The V and J genes are TRBV19 and TRBJ1-2; 7 bases agree with TRBD1. V shed 3 bases and J 4 bases; nucleotides not matched to a gene: 11. This CDR3 comprises 16 residues. Germline loops: CDR1 LNHDA, CDR2 SQIVND (reference sequence). The DNA of the CDR3 is TGTGCCAGTAGTATGGGGGGTGACAGGGACCTCTATGGCTACACCTTC. This codes for CASSMGGDRDLYGYTF.

The chain couples TRBV4-1 to TRBJ2-3, with no clear D. CDR3 length equals 15 residues. Germline V gene lookup returns CDR1 MGHRA and CDR2 YSYEKL. V lost 5 bases and J lost 1, with 13 bases in between. CDR3 region: CASSTSATGTDTQYF. CDR3 nucleotide sequence: TGCGCCAGCAGCACCAGCGCGACGGGCACAGATACGCAGTATTTT.

The genes are TRBV6-4 and TRBJ1-1, with 7 bases matching TRBD1. V trimming: 4 bases; J trimming: 2 bases; junction bases outside the gene matches: 1. Germline V gives CDR1 MRHNA, CDR2 SNTAGT. The CDR3 consists of 13 residues. In DNA form, the CDR3 reads TGTGCCAGCAGTGGGGACAGTAACACTGAAGCTTTCTTT. As protein: CASSGDSNTEAFF.

This chain links TRBV7-2 with TRBJ1-1, with no clear D. Germline CDR1 and CDR2: SGHTA and FQGNSA. The CDR3 totals 15 residues. V was shortened by 2 bases and J by 2 bases, with 12 bases between the two germline ends. The CDR3 region is CASSLKRVVNTEAFF. The DNA for the CDR3 is TGTGCCAGCAGCTTAAAACGGGTAGTTAACACTGAAGCTTTCTTT.

CDR3 sequence: CASSLSPAHDTQYF. CDR3 in DNA: TGTGCCAGCAGTTTATCTCCAGCCCACGACACCCAGTACTTC. This rearrangement joins TRBV27 to TRBJ2-7; D ambiguous. Deletions cut 0 bases from V and 10 bases from J, with 16 bases between. This CDR3 region has 14 residues. Germline-derived CDR1 and CDR2 are MNHEY and SMNVEV (reference sequence).

This chain's CDR3 is CASSRERLNQPQHF. Here the CDR3 DNA reads TGTGCCAGCTCACGAGAGAGGCTCAATCAGCCCCAGCATTTT. The chain recombines TRBV18 with TRBJ1-5; D not certain. CDR1 is KGHSH and CDR2 is LQKENI in the germline V gene. V was clipped by 4 bases and J by 3 bases, with 10 bases between them. This CDR3 is built from 14 residues.

The chain is built from TRBV2 and TRBJ1-2; D gene unclear. There are 12 residues in the CDR3. Trimming took off 6 bases at V and 8 bases at J, with 13 bases between the two ends. CDR1 and CDR2 from the germline V gene are SNHLY and FYNNEI. In nucleotides, the CDR3 is TGTGCCAGCAGGGACTATAATAGGGGCTACACCTTC. Amino acids: CASRDYNRGYTF. Using reference TRBV2 and TRBJ1-2 for the parts outside the CDR3, the full variable domain is EPEVTQTPSHQVTQMGQEVILRCVPISNHLYFYWYRQILGQKVEFLVSFYNNEISEKSEIFDDQFSVERPDGSNFTLKIRSTKLEDSAMYFCASRDYNRGYTFGSGTRLTVV.

V usage is TRBV5-1 and J usage is TRBJ2-7; TRBD1 matches 7 bases. V lost 4 bases and J lost 3; bases outside the gene matches: 19. The CDR3 is 18 residues long. CDR1 and CDR2 (germline): SGHRS, YFSETQ. The CDR3 loop reads CASSPKSLRDSPYYEQYF. In DNA form, the CDR3 reads TGCGCCAGCAGCCCTAAAAGCCTCCGGGACAGCCCCTACTACGAGCAGTACTTC.